One and the same sample provided the 27 T cell receptor beta chains below, sequenced in a study of tumor and adjacent non-tumor tissue in lung cancer. TCRbeta libraries were built with three rounds of nested PCR, modified from ARM-PCR. TCRdb processed the multiplex PCR reads anew with MiXCR; each CDR3 protein has one entry. The sample includes approximately 90,000 distinct CDR3 sequences, about 70% of them seen just once. This sample's RNA came from whole unsorted tissue. Sequenced input: lung tumor tissue. The receptors stem from a man aged 55-75 years with non-small cell lung cancer.

The chain recombines TRBV11-2 with TRBJ2-7; 8 nucleotides agree with TRBD1. The germline V gene has CDR1 SGHAT and CDR2 FQNNGV. V lost 5 bases and J lost 6; bases outside the gene matches: 9. This CDR3 contains 14 residues. The CDR3 DNA reads as TGTGCCAGCAGCGGTAGGACAGGGCCCGTCGAGCAGTACTTC. This sequence encodes CASSGRTGPVEQYF.

This clonotype appeared a single time. The germline gene is not matched at one end of the junction; a read error may be the cause. V usage is TRBV6-5 and J usage is TRBJ1-5, with D tentatively TRBD1 (5 bases). Germline CDR1 reads MNHEY; CDR2 reads SVGAGI. There are 14 residues in the CDR3. The CDR3 region has the DNA TGTCCCAGCAGCCGTCAGGGTCGCAGTCAGTCCCAGCATTTT. Its translation is CPSSRQGRSQSQHF.

Note on this clonotype: With a much larger clone just one base away, this may be a read error. This chain connects TRBV20-1 to TRBJ2-3; D is uncertain. The CDR3 totals 15 residues. Germline lookup yields CDR1 DFQATT and CDR2 SNEGSKA (reference sequence). Between the trimmed V and J ends, which lost 5 bases and 6 bases, there was a span of 21 bases. The chain's CDR3 is CSARVREPHEDTQYF. The DNA for the CDR3 is TGCAGTGCTCGAGTCAGAGAGCCGCACGAGGATACGCAGTATTTT.

This clonotype was counted at least ten times. This chain links TRBV27 with TRBJ2-5; 7 bases fit TRBD1. The ends lost 5 bases at V and 0 bases at J; junction bases unmatched: 9. This CDR3 has 16 residues. In germline, CDR1 is MNHEY, CDR2 SMNVEV (reference sequence). The CDR3 DNA follows: TGTGCCAGCAGTCCCCGGACAGGTAGTGACCAAGAGACCCAGTACTTC. It encodes CASSPRTGSDQETQYF.

This clonotype was detected ten times or more. V is TRBV20-1 and J is TRBJ2-1; 11 bases match TRBD2. Germline trimming cut 3 bases from V and 4 bases from J; bases unmatched to any gene: 8. This CDR3 is 16 amino acids long. Germline V gene lookup returns CDR1 DFQATT and CDR2 SNEGSKA (reference sequence). CDR3: CSARHTSGGRYNEQFF. The CDR3 DNA follows: TGCAGTGCTAGGCATACTAGCGGGGGTCGATACAATGAGCAGTTCTTC.

Ten or more counts support this clonotype. V and J are TRBV6-6 and TRBJ2-2; D gene uncertain. This CDR3 has 13 amino acids. Trimming took 2 bases from V and 5 from J, leaving 6 bases between them. CDR1 is MNHNY and CDR2 is SVGAGI in the germline V gene (reference sequence). The CDR3 here is CASSYPRTGELFF. In DNA, the CDR3 is TGTGCCAGCAGTTACCCCAGGACCGGGGAGCTGTTTTTT.

As regards this clonotype: The junction differs from germline at one of its ends, possibly a read error. The J gene is TRBJ2-5, the V gene TRBV6-5; D possibly uses TRBD1 or TRBD2 (5 bases each). This CDR3 comprises 15 residues. CDR1 is MNHEY and CDR2 is SVGAGI in the germline V gene. CDR3 sequence reads: CVSSPERGGQETQYF. In DNA form, the CDR3 reads TGTGTCAGCAGTCCAGAGAGGGGCGGGCAAGAGACCCAGTACTTC.

At least ten counts were recorded for this clonotype. The chain carries TRBV5-4 and TRBJ2-7; 7 bases fit TRBD2. The germline V gene encodes CDR1 SGHNT and CDR2 YYREEE (reference sequence). This CDR3 spans 15 amino acids. V was clipped by 4 bases and J by 2 bases; unmatched bases: 9. The CDR3 DNA follows: TGTGCCAGCAGCCCGGCTGGGACTACTGCCTACGAGCAGTACTTC. Its protein product is CASSPAGTTAYEQYF.

The V call is TRBV6-2 or TRBV6-3, the J call TRBJ1-2, with TRBD1 as a possible D gene (5 bases). CDR1 and CDR2 from the germline V gene are MNHEY and SVGEGT. The CDR3 contains 13 residues. Between the trimmed V and J ends, which lost 10 bases and 4 bases, there was a span of 16 bases. CDR3 residues: CAIGSTGVYGYTF. CDR3 in DNA: TGTGCCATCGGCTCTACAGGAGTCTATGGCTACACCTTC.

Only one count was recorded for this clonotype. One end of the junction is discordant with germline, which a read error may explain. This sequence joins TRBV7-8 and TRBJ2-5; D tentatively fits TRBD1 or TRBD2 (5 bases each). Germline assignment: CDR1 SGHVS and CDR2 FQNEAQ. The CDR3 is 18 amino acids. The CDR3 DNA sequence: TGTGTCAGCAGCTTAGCTGGGGTTTCCGTCAGGGACGCGGAGACCCAGTACTTC. This sequence encodes CVSSLAGVSVRDAETQYF.

As concerns this clonotype: This sequence may be a read error, since a much larger clone differs from it by one base. The rearrangement uses TRBV29-1 and TRBJ2-5, with 7 bases matching TRBD2. The CDR3 is 11 residues long. CDR1 is SQVTM and CDR2 is ANQGSEA in the germline V gene. The CDR3 DNA reads TGCGGTGGGGGGGGAGGGGAGACCCAGTACTTC. It codes for CGGGGGETQYF.

In regard to this clonotype: This may be a read error, as it is one base from a much larger clone. In this CDR3 the conserved last residue, phenylalanine or tryptophan, is missing, so a read error is likely. The chain is built from TRBV11-2 and TRBJ1-2; 7 nucleotides align to TRBD1. V was pared by 5 bases and J by 3 bases, with 3 bases of the junction left unmatched. CDR1 is SGHAT, CDR2 FQNNGV, per germline. The CDR3 is made up of 13 amino acids. CDR3 coding DNA: TGTGCCAGCAGCCCTCAGGGGGACTATGGCTACACCGTC. This translates into CASSPQGDYGYTV.

This clonotype was seen repeatedly, ten times or more. The V and J genes are TRBV15 and TRBJ1-1, with 9 bases lining up with TRBD1. Germline-derived CDR1 and CDR2 are LNHNV and YYDKDF (reference sequence). The CDR3 length is 15 residues. V lost 5 bases to trimming and J lost 7 bases; unmatched junction nucleotides: 11. The CDR3 protein is CATSETGGDPGEAFF. CDR3 nucleotides: TGTGCCACCAGCGAAACAGGGGGCGACCCCGGTGAAGCTTTCTTT.

CDR3 DNA: TGTGCCAGCAAACGTGACGGCATGAACACCGGGGAGCTGTTTTTT. It is translated as CASKRDGMNTGELFF. The chain carries TRBV6-1 and TRBJ2-2; no definite D call. In germline, CDR1 is MNHNS, CDR2 SASEGT. The CDR3 consists of 15 residues. Trimming left V 7 bases short and J 1 base short, with 13 bases between.

A remark on this clonotype: A read error is possible here, since a much larger clone lies one base away. J is TRBJ1-6 and V is TRBV4-3, with D possibly being TRBD1 (5 bases). CDR1 and CDR2 (germline): LGHNA, YSLEER. The CDR3 runs 17 residues. V was shortened by 4 bases and J by 3 bases, with 16 bases between the two germline ends. The CDR3 DNA reads TGCGCCAGCAGCCGAGACGCCCCGGGGGGCTATAATTCACCCCTCCACTTT. This encodes CASSRDAPGGYNSPLHF.

With respect to this clonotype: A junction boundary mismatches the germline segment, possibly from a read error. J is TRBJ2-1 and V is TRBV5-5; 9 positions match TRBD2. The CDR3 contains 17 residues. Germline-derived CDR1 and CDR2 are SGHKS and YYEKEE (reference sequence). The CDR3 DNA follows: TGTACCAGCAACTTCATAGGACTAGCGAGCTCCTACAATGAGCAGTTCTTC. Its protein is CTSNFIGLASSYNEQFF.

In regard to this clonotype: A much larger clone differs from this one at a single base, so this may be a read error. The rearrangement links TRBV29-1 to TRBJ2-2; D possibly corresponds to TRBD1 (6 bases). Germline V CDR1 and CDR2: SQVTM, ANQGSEA. The CDR3 totals 13 residues. The CDR3 reads CNVQQGSTGELFF. The CDR3 DNA reads as TGCAACGTTCAACAGGGAAGTACCGGGGAGCTGTTTTTT.

As for this clonotype: In this CDR3 the conserved last residue, phenylalanine or tryptophan, is missing, so a read error is likely. The rearrangement uses TRBV4-1 and TRBJ2-1, with 8 bases fitting TRBD2. The CDR3 sequence is 18 residues long. In germline, CDR1 is MGHRA, CDR2 YSYEKL. CDR3 in amino acids: CASSQRTGGARLDNDQFL. The CDR3 nucleotides read TGCGCCAGCAGCCAAAGGACGGGGGGGGCCAGGCTGGACAATGATCAGTTCCTC.

About this clonotype: One end of the junction does not line up with germline, which may come from a read error. This sequence joins TRBV5-4 and TRBJ1-5, with TRBD1 matching 7 bases. The V gene's germline CDR1 is SGHNT and CDR2 YYREEE (reference sequence). This CDR3 region has 13 residues. The CDR3 region has the DNA TGTGCCAGCAGCCCGGACAGGAGACAGCCCCAGCGTTTT. Protein product: CASSPDRRQPQRF.

This clonotype was detected many times. V is TRBV6-2 or TRBV6-3 and J is TRBJ2-7; 10 bases are shared with TRBD2. The CDR3 covers 15 residues. Germline-derived CDR1 and CDR2 are MNHEY and SVGEGT. V lost 7 bases and J lost 7; bases outside the gene matches: 13. The CDR3 spells CASTSVLAGAGEQYF. Here the CDR3 DNA reads TGTGCCAGCACCTCCGTGCTAGCGGGAGCGGGGGAGCAGTACTTC.

V and J are TRBV19 and TRBJ1-2; D is unresolved. V dropped 7 bases and J dropped 4 bases, with 10 bases sitting between them. CDR3 length: 12 amino acids. Germline loops: CDR1 LNHDA, CDR2 SQIVND (reference sequence). CDR3 nucleotide sequence: TGTGCCAGTATCTCAGGATCCTATGGCTACACCTTC. Translation: CASISGSYGYTF.

This clonotype was seen many times. This chain connects TRBV7-9 to TRBJ2-7; the D is unclear. The CDR3 has 12 amino acids. V was shortened by 5 bases and J by 4 bases, with 9 bases between the two germline ends. Germline V gives CDR1 SEHNR, CDR2 FQNEAQ (reference sequence). In nucleotides, the CDR3 is TGTGCCAGCAGCCCCTCCGGGTACGAGCAGTACTTC. Protein: CASSPSGYEQYF.

The V call is TRBV6-1, the J call TRBJ2-1; D is undetermined. The V end lost 7 bases, the J end lost 4 bases, and 8 bases lay between the germline ends. This CDR3 has 12 amino acids. The V gene's germline CDR1 is MNHNS and CDR2 SASEGT. The CDR3: CASKRCYNEQFF. CDR3 nucleotide sequence: TGTGCCAGCAAGAGATGTTACAATGAGCAGTTCTTC.

Of note for this clonotype: Since the CDR3 does not end with the conserved phenylalanine or tryptophan, this likely comes from a read error. The chain has TRBV4-2 and TRBJ1-2; D remains unclear. The CDR3 spans 14 residues. CDR1 and CDR2 from the germline V gene are LGHNA and YNFKEQ. This CDR3 is CASSQDIVPLYYTL. CDR3 coding DNA: TGTGCTAGCAGCCAAGATATCGTGCCATTGTACTACACCCTC.

In its sample, this clonotype was seen many times. J is TRBJ2-7 and V is TRBV20-1; TRBD1 aligns across 7 bases. The CDR3 has 14 residues. Germline V CDR1 and CDR2: DFQATT, SNEGSKA (reference sequence). Trimming removed 1 base from V and 5 bases from J; junction bases left unmatched: 8. Written as DNA, the CDR3 is TGCAGTGCTAGAGGGGGACAGCGTCCCCACGAGCAGTACTTC. It yields the protein CSARGGQRPHEQYF.

In this sample, this clonotype turned up a few times. Since a much larger clone is just one base distant, this may be a read error. The rearrangement joins TRBV10-2 to TRBJ2-5, with D tentatively TRBD2 (5 bases). The germline V gene has CDR1 WSHSY and CDR2 SAAADI. The CDR3 is made up of 9 amino acids. CDR3 sequence: CTSGETQYF. In nucleotides, the CDR3 is TGCACCAGCGGAGAGACCCAGTACTTC.

The chain links TRBV6-2 or TRBV6-3 to TRBJ2-6; D not resolved. Trimming removed 8 bases from V and 1 base from J, with 15 bases in between. The CDR3 has 16 amino acids. The germline V gene encodes CDR1 MNHEY and CDR2 SVGEGT. The CDR3 DNA is TGTGCCAGCCTTCCTCGTCTGGGGTCTGGGGCCAACGTCCTGACTTTC. It translates to CASLPRLGSGANVLTF.